The 7 T cell receptor beta chains in this list originate from one sample, sequenced in a study of T cell responses to AZD1222 COVID-19 vaccine. The protocol was immunoSEQ multiplex PCR, while the TCRdb copy is restricted to in-frame clones and leaves out a portion. Of roughly 140,000 clones detected, 85% to 95% appear once; the ten largest clones hold around 2.8%. The material was peripheral blood, obtained on day 0 of MenACWY control vaccination. Source of these receptors: an adult in good health.

The chain links TRBV10-2 to TRBJ1-5, with 8 bases matching TRBD1. The CDR3 extends over 15 amino acids. J lost 4 bases, V lost 10 bases, and 12 bases had no gene match. Germline-derived CDR1 and CDR2 are WSHSY and SAAADI. CDR3 residues: CATRLGTGFNQPQHF. In DNA form, the CDR3 reads TGCGCCACGCGATTAGGGACAGGTTTTAATCAGCCCCAGCATTTT.

The DNA of the CDR3 is TGTGCCAGCAGCCAAAACGGGGCTAACAATGAGCAGTTCTTC. The encoded protein is CASSQNGANNEQFF. The rearrangement joins TRBV3-1 (or the pseudogene TRBV3-2) to TRBJ2-1; the D gene could be TRBD1 or TRBD2 (5 bases each). CDR1 and CDR2 from the germline V gene are LGHDT and YNNKEL (reference sequence). Trimming stripped 2 bases from V and 5 bases from J, with 10 bases between. The length of the CDR3 is 14 residues.

V is TRBV3-1 (or the pseudogene TRBV3-2) and J is TRBJ1-2; tentatively, D is TRBD1 (6 bases). This CDR3 has 15 residues. Germline V lookup: CDR1 LGHDT, CDR2 YNNKEL (reference sequence). V was cut by 0 bases and J by 4 bases, with 12 bases left in between. CDR3 DNA sequence: TGTGCCAGCAGCCAAGATAACAGGGTGGGCTATGGCTACACCTTC. Translated: CASSQDNRVGYGYTF.

J is TRBJ2-5 and V is TRBV28; D is possibly TRBD2 (5 bases). The length of the CDR3 is 12 residues. Trimming removed 5 bases at V and 2 bases at J, with 6 bases between. The germline gives CDR1 MDHEN, CDR2 SYDVKM. In DNA, the CDR3 is TGTGCCAGCAGTCGGGGACAAGAGACCCAGTACTTC. Protein: CASSRGQETQYF.

The gene calls are TRBV19 and TRBJ2-1; no firm D call. The CDR3 totals 13 residues. Germline V gene lookup returns CDR1 LNHDA and CDR2 SQIVND (reference sequence). V lost 2 bases and J lost 6, with 8 bases in between. The CDR3 sequence is CASSIMAGNEQFF. The CDR3 region has the DNA TGTGCCAGTAGTATAATGGCCGGCAATGAGCAGTTCTTC.

CDR3 region: CASSQETLVTEAFF. Written as DNA, the CDR3 is TGCGCCAGCAGCCAAGAGACCCTCGTCACTGAAGCTTTCTTT. The V gene is TRBV4-1, the J gene TRBJ1-1; D gene unclear. Germline CDR1 is MGHRA and CDR2 is YSYEKL. CDR3 length: 14 amino acids. V shed 0 bases and J shed 4 bases, with 9 bases lying between them.

In its sample, this clone was seen once. V is TRBV6-1 and J is TRBJ1-2, with D perhaps matching TRBD1 (5 bases). CDR3 length equals 15 residues. Germline V gives CDR1 MNHNS, CDR2 SASEGT. The V gene lost 2 bases and the J gene lost 7 bases, with 17 bases spanning the gap. The CDR3 is CASSERGGDSSGYTF. The CDR3 bases are TGTGCCAGCAGTGAACGGGGAGGGGATAGTAGTGGCTACACCTTC.